This T cell receptor (beta chain) was identified in a study of T cells after yellow fever vaccination. Trimming removed 2 bases from V and 1 base from J, with 11 bases in between. Germline V gene sequence: CDR1 DFQATT, CDR2 SNEGSKA (reference sequence). CDR3 length: 15 amino acids. This clonotype was counted at least ten times. 5'RACE template switching produced TCR cDNA carrying a universal primer site and UMIs. TCRdb independently ran MiXCR on the 5' RACE reads; one entry per CDR3 protein. The table records under 55,000 distinct CDR3 sequences, about 6.6% of them present only once. Broader study findings: Though weaker, the secondary response peaked faster, on day 5 versus 15. Clonotypes shared by both compartments, CD4 and CD8, made up a small share.

The clonotype originates from a man younger than 30 who received the YFV17D yellow fever vaccine. The sample consisted of CD8+ T cells not binding an NS4B(214-222) dextramer, sorted from PBMCs, taken about 41 days after the first yellow fever vaccination. The chain employs TRBV20-1 and TRBJ2-2; the D gene is possibly TRBD2 (6 bases). CDR3 nucleotide sequence: TGCAGTGCTAGACGGGACTGGAGGAACACCGGGGAGCTGTTTTTT. Translation: CSARRDWRNTGELFF.